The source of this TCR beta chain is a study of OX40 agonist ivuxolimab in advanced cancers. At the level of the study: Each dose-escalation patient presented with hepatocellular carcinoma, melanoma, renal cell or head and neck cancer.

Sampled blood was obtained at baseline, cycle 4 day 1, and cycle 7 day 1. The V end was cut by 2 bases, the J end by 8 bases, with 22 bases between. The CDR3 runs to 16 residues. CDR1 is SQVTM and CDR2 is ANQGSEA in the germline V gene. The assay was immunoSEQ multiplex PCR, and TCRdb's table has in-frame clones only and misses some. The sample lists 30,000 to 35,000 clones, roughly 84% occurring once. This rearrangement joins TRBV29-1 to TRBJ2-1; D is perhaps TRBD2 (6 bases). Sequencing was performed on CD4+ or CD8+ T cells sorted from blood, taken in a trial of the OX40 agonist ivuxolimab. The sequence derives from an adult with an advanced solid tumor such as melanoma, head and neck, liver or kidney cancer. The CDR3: CSVEQRGSHHYDEQFF. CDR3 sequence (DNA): TGCAGCGTTGAACAACGGGGGTCCCACCATTATGATGAGCAGTTCTTC.